This TCR beta chain came from a study of cytomegalovirus exposure and HLA in healthy donors (dated by TCRdb to about 2017). Context from the whole study: According to an earlier analysis of several hundred of the donors, 150 million to 200 million T cells yielded 95 million to 140 million unique TCR beta sequences and less than 300 Gb of sequence data. An early release that covered fewer than 750 HLA-typed donors contained approximately 300 gigabases of sequencing data and around 85 million unique TCR sequences. Of the roughly 410 genotyped donors, 75% to 85% were placed in the genetic ancestry cluster associated with self-reported Caucasian donors. The study aimed to test whether cataloging public T cell receptors could reveal signatures of past pathogen exposure. The study used immunosequencing to profile the T cell repertoires of around 600 subjects and linked those repertoires to cytomegalovirus serostatus. A separate validation cohort of over 95 different subjects was used in addition to the roughly 720-subject first cohort. To predict cytomegalovirus infection status, the study combined high-throughput TCR immunosequencing, statistical association of individual TCRs with disease status, and machine learning. A later analysis re-analyzed previously published TCR beta repertoires from approximately 700 donors and added high-resolution HLA genotyping to study TCR occurrence patterns. Rather than drawing on any new phenotypic data, the later analysis identified candidate immune exposures from TCR beta sequences and the way those sequences occurred across donors. To decide whether each TCR beta V gene segment behaved as functional or pseudogenic, an earlier analysis of fewer than 750 of the donors relied on high-throughput TCR beta sequencing. Donor age, sex, ethnicity and CMV serostatus were collected together with the repertoire data. A later genetic analysis took genome-wide SNP genotypes for about three fifths of the 666 donors and used that subset as a discovery cohort. All discovery cohort repertoires had been generated on a single sequencing platform. HLA typing included class I and class II loci at four-digit resolution. The number of typed donors differed by locus: roughly 629-640 for A, B, C, DRB1 and DQB1; 500 to 550 for DQA1; roughly 600 for DPA1; and some 430 for DPB1. Several DR-DQ haplotypes were handled as single units for association and clustering, since linkage in the cohort was strong. Across approximately 400 genotyped donors of the cohort, an average of about 200,000 unique TCR beta nucleotide sequences per donor were sequenced, and roughly 18% of those sequences were non-productive. The paper as a whole reports these results and caveats: It was suggested by the authors that the approach could potentially be generalized to other disease states and immunological phenotypes. The classifier was reported to diagnose cytomegalovirus status with high specificity and sensitivity in both the original cohort and the validation cohort. Most TCR sequences were seen in very few donors, while some public TCRs were found in many individuals. A cluster of highly shared sequence variants was judged likely to be a technical artifact of the sequencing pipeline. A later genetic analysis associated a missense DCLRE1C variant with V-gene and J-gene trimming of TCR beta chains, and an independent cohort replicated the association. In a later analysis, HLA-associated TCR beta chains showed more clonal expansion and lower generation probabilities than non-associated chains that were equally common. Linkage disequilibrium might explain the correlated functional status among segregating V segments, but an unknown experimental factor could not be excluded. A further reported finding was that TCR beta sequences accurately predicted the HLA-A and HLA-B alleles for most subjects in the first cohort. In a later genetic analysis, fewer N-insertions in productive TCRs were reported among donors in an Asian-associated ancestry cluster than the 666-donor mean. In a later analysis, the rate of TCR association differed among HLA loci, with DRB1 alleles having the most associated TCRs and HLA-C alleles having the fewest. Some IMGT-functional V segments, including TRBV6-2 and TRBV6-3, could not be told apart with the 87-base-pair reads, so those segments were excluded. In vitro tests confirmed that a few of the cytomegalovirus-associated TCR beta chains recognize cytomegalovirus antigens. In a later analysis, some 17,000 TCR beta sequences were associated with specific HLA alleles at a false discovery rate of 0.05. For the cohort, immune exposure information was limited to CMV serostatus. Because some donors lacked HLA typing at each locus, the association tests relied only on the typed subset. In an earlier analysis of around 600 of the donors, most TCR beta V segments appeared in productive rearrangements about 87% or about 30% of the time, broadly matching IMGT annotations. Because counts were too low, around 18 rarely observed V segments, including chromosome 9 orphons, were left out of the earlier analysis of some 600 of the donors. The study listed around 160 TCR beta chains as associated with cytomegalovirus. In this cohort, only TCR beta chains were sequenced, and detectable features were limited by the absence of alpha or paired-chain data. Assigning TCR associations to individual alleles was difficult when HLA alleles, especially DR and DQ, strongly co-occurred. A later analysis found that most CMV-associated TCR beta chains appeared HLA-restricted, with HLA associations seemingly driven largely by CMV exposure. The presence/absence analyses assumed that sequencing depth was roughly uniform across donors, and that assumption may not be true. In a later analysis, several top co-occurrence clusters were reported to appear linked to parvovirus B19, influenza, CMV and Epstein-Barr virus.

Library preparation was by the immunoSEQ multiplex PCR assay. For the multiplex PCR, a mixture combining 60 forward primers for TCR Vbeta segments and 13 reverse primers for TCR Jbeta segments was used. The CDR3 region of rearranged TCR beta genes was amplified from genomic DNA with a multiplex PCR assay. On the Illumina HiSeq System, the amplified TCR beta libraries were sequenced as 87-base-pair reads. Under the source paper's analysis protocol: In a later analysis, some 80 million unique TCR beta chains were counted across the 650 to 700 repertoires, and roughly 10 million of these chains were shared by at least two donors. Raw reads were error-corrected and collapsed into unique sequences with a nearest-neighbor algorithm that merged closely related sequences to remove PCR and sequencing errors. Alignment of CDR3 sequences to IMGT reference sequences was used to assign V, D and J gene segments. For a sequence to be retained, at least a six-nucleotide match to both a V gene segment and a J gene segment was required. Rearrangements were classified as productive when the CDR3 lacked stop codons and remained in frame with V and J, and all other rearrangements were classified as non-productive. Following IMGT convention, CDR3 was defined as the stretch from the second conserved V-encoded cysteine up to the conserved J-encoded phenylalanine. The earlier analysis of a few hundred of the donors excluded any sequence lacking an unambiguous match to a single V gene segment. An earlier analysis of a few hundred of the donors called V segments functional above 56.7% productive rearrangements and segregating when the between-donor standard deviation exceeded 5%. To diagnose cytomegalovirus status from the catalog of TCR beta chain sequences, a statistical classification framework was built. V and J gene assignment, in a later analysis, came from comparing TCR nucleotide sequences with IMGT/GENE-DB human TR gene sequences. A later analysis assigned CDR3 sequences and most-parsimonious VDJ recombination scenarios with the TCRdist pipeline. In a later analysis, each TCR beta chain was defined by its CDR3 amino acid sequence together with its V-gene family, and reads without a unique V-gene family were excluded. A later analysis removed 592 highly shared, low-generation-probability nucleotide sequences to deal with suspected cross-contamination and a sequencing artifact. For each public chain, a later analysis derived a clonal expansion index from normalized ranks of inferred template counts within each repertoire. Generation probabilities in a later analysis came from a VDJ recombination model fitted to out-of-frame rearrangements, and those results were checked against IGoR. In a later analysis, TCR-TCR, TCR-HLA and TCR-CMV co-occurrence was scored with hypergeometric tests, and a repertoire-size bias correction was applied to TCR pairs. In a later analysis, false discovery rates were estimated by permuting HLA or CMV assignments 20 times. In a later analysis, co-occurring TCRs were grouped using DBSCAN, with TCRdist sequence similarity added in when clustering inside HLA-allele-positive subsets. Co-occurrence clustering excluded repertoires with fewer than 30,000 or more than 120,000 public chains, plus five with anomalous nucleotide sharing. TCRdb retrieved this table from immuneACCESS and kept in-frame rearrangements only. Not all clones are present; in checked studies, unresolved V genes account for under half, and no reason is known for the remainder. V, J and clone size were drawn from that table, and D and trimming were deduced from the DNA. Present in this sample are 100,000 to 150,000 clones, 70% to 80% of which were seen just once. Less than 2% of the sample is held by the ten biggest clonotypes.

Trimming leaves V shorter by 3 bases and J shorter by 5 bases, with the junction holding 2 bases beyond the gene matches. As encoded in the germline V gene, CDR1 is SGHDT while CDR2 is YYEEEE. The CDR3 numbers 13 residues from cysteine through phenylalanine. Only the CDR3 portion is preserved as DNA: 39 bases, with reading frame beginning at the first base. For this clone: Its binding antigen is unknown. Per-base quality was not reported, and no clone a single base away is much larger than it.

The cohort consisted of 666 healthy bone marrow donors. At the time of sampling, all cohort members were nominally healthy, though unrecorded immune exposures were likely present. The donor tested CMV seronegative and was one of the 352 seronegative cohort members. Each donor provided a peripheral blood sample, and peripheral blood mononuclear cells were used for TCR beta sequencing. Genomic DNA extraction from the blood cell samples was performed with the Qiagen DNeasy Blood Extraction Kit. Sequencing was performed on PBMCs. The chain is made from TRBV5-6 and TRBJ1-5; 7 central nucleotides agree with TRBD1. This sequence was found in a woman between 50 and 59 years old in good health and CMV-seronegative. The nucleotide sequence reads as follows: TGTGCCAGCAGCTCTACAGGGGATCAGCCCCAGCATTTT. It translates to CASSSTGDQPQHF.